This entry lists 20 T cell receptor beta chains sequenced from one sample in a study of Graves' ophthalmopathy and Graves' hyperthyroidism. CDR3 regions of TCR beta were amplified from RNA transcripts. An initial RT-PCR round employing HTBI primers preceded a second-round multiplex PCR. TCRdb re-called the multiplex PCR reads through MiXCR, storing one row per CDR3 protein. The table records a few hundred thousand distinct CDR3 sequences, approximately 21% of them present only once. The material sequenced was peripheral blood. All receptors derive from a woman younger than 35 with stable Graves' hyperthyroidism.

J is TRBJ1-5 and V is TRBV12-3 or TRBV12-4, with D possibly being TRBD1 (5 bases). V lost 1 base and J lost 7, with 8 bases in between. The CDR3 covers 13 residues. This chain's CDR3 is CASSLGAGQPQHF. DNA for the CDR3: TGTGCCAGCAGTTTAGGGGCAGGGCAGCCCCAGCATTTT.

This clonotype was detected many times. The chain recombines TRBV27 with TRBJ2-7, with TRBD1 identical over 9 bases. The CDR3 is 15 amino acids. Germline loops: CDR1 MNHEY, CDR2 SMNVEV (reference sequence). V gave up 9 bases and J gave up 6 bases; unmatched junction bases: 15. CDR3 sequence reads: CARPLDQDRGSEQYF. In DNA, the CDR3 is TGTGCCAGGCCGCTGGATCAGGACAGGGGAAGCGAGCAGTACTTC.

This clonotype was found many times. The rearrangement joins TRBV11-2 to TRBJ2-7, with D possibly TRBD2 on 5 matching bases. The CDR3 is made up of 15 amino acids. The ends were cut back, 5 bases at V and 0 bases at J, with 14 bases in the middle. Germline-derived CDR1 and CDR2 are SGHAT and FQNNGV. CDR3 coding DNA: TGTGCCAGCAGCGGAGGAGGATGGAGCTCCTACGAGCAGTACTTC. Protein product: CASSGGGWSSYEQYF.

This clonotype came up many times. The chain uses TRBV20-1 and TRBJ2-7; 7 nucleotides line up with TRBD1. Germline CDR1 DFQATT, CDR2 SNEGSKA (reference sequence). The CDR3 contains 13 residues. The trim removed 3 bases at V and 2 bases at J, leaving 4 bases unmatched. The CDR3 loop is CSASRQGTYEQYF. DNA of the CDR3: TGCAGTGCTAGTAGACAGGGAACCTACGAGCAGTACTTC.

This clonotype has at least ten counts. The chain combines TRBV2 with TRBJ2-7, with 10 positions matching TRBD2. There are 16 residues in the CDR3. Germline lookup yields CDR1 SNHLY and CDR2 FYNNEI. With 6 bases clipped from V and 2 bases from J, the junction kept 10 bases outside the gene matches. For the CDR3, the DNA is TGTGCCAGCAGCCGTCGGGGAGCGGGAGGGGCCTACGAGCAGTACTTC. This translates into CASSRRGAGGAYEQYF.

Many counts were recorded for this clonotype. The V call is TRBV28, the J call TRBJ2-5; no clear D. Germline V gives CDR1 MDHEN, CDR2 SYDVKM. The CDR3 is made up of 14 amino acids. The ends were cut back, 3 bases at V and 4 bases at J, with 12 bases in the middle. Written as DNA, the CDR3 is TGTGCCAGCAGTTTCTATCAGTACCCAGAGACCCAGTACTTC. Encoded protein: CASSFYQYPETQYF.

This clonotype was seen at least ten times. The chain carries TRBV12-3 or TRBV12-4 and TRBJ2-7; D is undetermined. V was clipped by 5 bases and J by 7 bases, with 9 bases between them. The CDR3 length is 11 residues. Here the CDR3 reads CASSLHGEQYF. DNA for the CDR3: TGTGCCAGCAGTCTACATGGGGAGCAGTACTTC.

The table lists this clonotype with many counts. This chain connects TRBV6-2 or TRBV6-3 to TRBJ1-5, with D perhaps matching TRBD1 (6 bases). Trimming took 5 bases from V and 5 from J, leaving 13 bases between them. This CDR3 spans 14 amino acids. Germline V gene lookup returns CDR1 MNHEY and CDR2 SVGEGT. Written as DNA, the CDR3 is TGTGCCAGCAGTCCGACAGGCCGCTATCAGCCCCAGCATTTT. Translating it yields CASSPTGRYQPQHF.

This clonotype was seen many times. The V gene is TRBV7-3, the J gene TRBJ2-5; TRBD2 matches 7 bases. V gave up 5 bases and J gave up 5 bases; unmatched junction bases: 14. The germline V gene encodes CDR1 SGHTA and CDR2 FQGTGA. The CDR3 has 16 amino acids. CDR3 nucleotide sequence: TGTGCCAGCAGCGCGGGGCGGGGAGGGAGTATGGAGACCCAGTACTTC. This translates into CASSAGRGGSMETQYF.

This clonotype has a count of ten or more. The chain is built from TRBV6-5 and TRBJ2-5; 9 nucleotides match TRBD2. The germline CDR1 and CDR2 sequences are MNHEY and SVGAGI. Trimming removed 10 bases from V and 4 bases from J; junction bases left unmatched: 10. The CDR3 consists of 14 residues. The CDR3 spells CATQPLAGRETQYF. CDR3 coding DNA: TGTGCCACACAACCCCTAGCGGGACGAGAGACCCAGTACTTC.

The table lists this clonotype with many counts. The V and J genes are TRBV20-1 and TRBJ2-5; possibly TRBD2 for D (6 bases). Per the germline V gene, CDR1 is DFQATT and CDR2 is SNEGSKA (reference sequence). The CDR3 length is 16 residues. V lost 0 bases and J lost 1, with 15 bases in between. The CDR3 region has the DNA TGCAGTGCTAGAGATGTGGAGGGAGAGACCCAAGAGACCCAGTACTTC. This encodes CSARDVEGETQETQYF.

This clonotype was observed at least ten times. The chain employs TRBV20-1 and TRBJ1-1; D might be TRBD1 (6 bases). In germline, CDR1 is DFQATT, CDR2 SNEGSKA (reference sequence). The CDR3 is 13 residues long. V lost 2 bases and J 5 bases, leaving 12 bases between the germline ends. In DNA, the CDR3 is TGCAGTGCTAGATTAATAGGGGGAACTGAAGCTTTCTTT. Its translation is CSARLIGGTEAFF.

This clonotype has at least ten counts. CDR3 nucleotides: TGTGCCAGCAGCCCATACCCCGGACAGGGCCCTTACGAGCAGTACTTC. Its protein is CASSPYPGQGPYEQYF. The chain is built from TRBV11-3 and TRBJ2-7, with 8 bases lining up with TRBD1. CDR1 SGHNT and CDR2 YENEEA come from the germline V gene. After removal of 5 bases from V and 4 bases from J, the junction contained 13 bases not matched to a gene. The CDR3 is 16 amino acids.

V is TRBV2 and J is TRBJ1-6; possibly TRBD1 for D (6 bases). The CDR3 is 15 amino acids. V was trimmed by 4 bases and J by 10 bases, leaving 17 bases between them. CDR1 and CDR2 (germline): SNHLY, FYNNEI. CDR3 loop: CASSVQQGPYSPLHF. DNA of the CDR3: TGTGCCAGCAGTGTACAACAGGGTCCTTACTCACCCCTCCACTTT.

This clonotype was observed many times. The chain has TRBV2 and TRBJ2-5; D could derive from TRBD1 or TRBD2 (5 bases each). The CDR3 length is 13 residues. CDR1 is SNHLY, CDR2 FYNNEI, per germline. Trimming took off 7 bases at V and 5 bases at J, with 14 bases between the two ends. This CDR3 reads CASTRDPGETQYF. As DNA, the CDR3 is TGTGCCAGCACCCGGGACCCAGGGGAGACCCAGTACTTC.

This clonotype was seen a handful of times. This rearrangement joins TRBV4-3 to TRBJ2-7; TRBD2 aligns across 10 bases. The CDR3 length is 18 residues. Germline V gives CDR1 LGHNA, CDR2 YSLEER. Trimming removed 0 bases from V and 0 bases from J; junction bases left unmatched: 8. The CDR3 DNA is TGCGCCAGCAGCCAAGAATTTGGGACTAGCGAAACCTCCTACGAGCAGTACTTC. The encoded protein is CASSQEFGTSETSYEQYF.

The chain is built from TRBV7-8 and TRBJ2-7, with 9 bases aligning to TRBD1. Germline lookup yields CDR1 SGHVS and CDR2 FQNEAQ. The V segment lost 1 base and the J segment 4 bases; nucleotides outside the gene matches: 8. The CDR3 is 16 residues long. The DNA for the CDR3 is TGTGCCAGCAGCTTAGTCCTACGGGGACAGGGTTACGAGCAGTACTTC. This sequence encodes CASSLVLRGQGYEQYF.

This clonotype has a count of ten or more. The rearrangement joins TRBV6-2 or TRBV6-3 to TRBJ1-5, with D tentatively TRBD1 (5 bases). Germline V gene data show CDR1 as MNHEY and CDR2 as SVGEGT. With 7 bases removed from V and 5 bases from J, the gap between germline ends came to 21 bases. The CDR3 spans 16 residues. The CDR3 DNA is TGTGCCAGCACCCGGAGCCTGCGCCGGGGGGATCAGCCCCAGCATTTT. It specifies CASTRSLRRGDQPQHF.

This clonotype showed up many times. The gene calls are TRBV28 and TRBJ2-5; perhaps TRBD2 as D (5 bases). Trimming removed 7 bases from V and 5 bases from J, with 11 bases in between. The length of the CDR3 is 12 residues. The V gene's germline CDR1 is MDHEN and CDR2 SYDVKM. In nucleotides, the CDR3 is TGTGCCAGCAACTCCGGGGAGGAGACCCAGTACTTC. It specifies CASNSGEETQYF. Complete variable domain (other parts from reference TRBV28 and TRBJ2-5): DVKVTQSSRYLVKRTGEKVFLECVQDMDHENMFWYRQDPGLGLRLIYFSYDVKMKEKGDIPEGYSVSREKKERFSLILESASTNQTSMYLCASNSGEETQYFGPGTRLLVL.

This clonotype was counted a few times. The chain uses TRBV5-1 and TRBJ2-7; D perhaps matches TRBD2 (6 bases). V shed 4 bases and J shed 2 bases, with 13 bases lying between them. Germline CDR1 SGHRS, CDR2 YFSETQ. This CDR3 has 14 residues. The CDR3: CASSARRGAYEQYF. Here the CDR3 DNA reads TGCGCCAGCAGCGCGAGGAGGGGTGCCTACGAGCAGTACTTC.